The source of this T cell receptor (beta chain) is a study of patients and donors after allogeneic stem cell transplantation. Looked up from germline, CDR1 is MNHEY and CDR2 is SVGAGI. The CDR3 is 14 residues long. V was shortened by 7 bases and J by 4 bases, with 16 bases between the two germline ends. TCRdb re-called the RT-PCR reads with MiXCR, one entry per CDR3 protein. This table has some 90,000 distinct CDR3 sequences, about 44% appearing once. The chain uses TRBV6-5 and TRBJ1-1; a weak D match, TRBD1 (5 bases). This receptor was obtained from a human donor who was either an allogeneic HSCT recipient or a stem cell or donor lymphocyte infusion donor (not recorded which). It is not recorded whose cells these are; they may come from a transplant donor. Source material: blood, either unsorted or a sorted T cell fraction (not recorded which). The CDR3 reads CASIHEVGGTEAFF. In nucleotides, the CDR3 is TGTGCCAGCATTCACGAAGTCGGGGGCACTGAAGCTTTCTTT.